Here is one T cell receptor beta chain with its context. The entry originates in a study of cytomegalovirus exposure and HLA in healthy donors. Overall study: The study's early data release held about 85 million unique TCRs from HLA-typed donors.

Germline lookup yields CDR1 LNHDA and CDR2 SQIVND (reference sequence). The ends were cut back, 9 bases at V and 8 bases at J, with 16 bases in the middle. The CDR3 has 12 amino acids. It was with 60 Vbeta and 13 Jbeta primers that the PCR ran. Measured with immunoSEQ multiplex PCR; TCRdb has only the in-frame clones, and not every one. This sample has about 160,000 clones, with around four fifths found just once. Sequencing input: PBMCs. The rearrangement uses TRBV19 and TRBJ1-2, with D perhaps matching TRBD1 (6 bases). This sequence was found in a male donor in good health and CMV-seropositive. The CDR3 DNA reads as TGTGCCAGCTACCTTCAGAGGGGGGGCTACACCTTC. As protein: CASYLQRGGYTF.